Each of the 12 T cell receptor beta chains below was sequenced from the same sample in a study of post-analysis software for immune sequencing data. TCR beta libraries were prepared from cDNA with unique molecular identifiers. In TCRdb, the PCR reads were re-called with MiXCR into one record per CDR3 protein. Among about 160,000 distinct CDR3 sequences listed, under 40% were seen once. The sample consisted of blood, taken after autologous hematopoietic stem cell transplantation. These receptors were obtained from a girl between 5 and 17 years old with multiple sclerosis.

As concerns this clonotype: A junction end diverges from the germline sequence, so it may reflect a read error. This sequence joins TRBV12-3 or TRBV12-4 and TRBJ2-3; TRBD2 aligns across 9 bases. The CDR3 totals 17 residues. This chain's CDR3 is CASSQLAGARSTDAQYF. CDR3 in DNA: TGTGCCAGCAGTCAATTAGCGGGAGCCCGGAGCACAGATGCGCAGTATTTT.

In this sample, this clonotype turned up a few times. Relative to the germline gene, one junction end is altered; a read error may explain this. The rearrangement uses TRBV20-1 and TRBJ2-6; 8 nucleotides match TRBD2. Germline V gene data show CDR1 as DFQATT and CDR2 as SNEGSKA (reference sequence). There are 15 residues in the CDR3. The CDR3 region has the DNA TGCAGTGCTAGCGGGAGGGCCCTCTGGGGCCAACGTCCTGACTTC. Protein: CSASGRALWGQRPDF.

The chain joins TRBV5-1 to TRBJ2-7; the D gene is possibly TRBD1 (6 bases). The length of the CDR3 is 13 residues. V was pared by 6 bases and J by 3 bases, with 13 bases between. Looked up from germline, CDR1 is SGHRS and CDR2 is YFSETQ. The CDR3 protein is CASKLGQSYEQYF. DNA for the CDR3: TGCGCCAGCAAGCTAGGACAGAGCTACGAGCAGTACTTC.

As concerns this clonotype: A single base separates this from a much larger clone, so it may be a read error. The V and J genes are TRBV6-5 and TRBJ2-7, with 7 bases fitting TRBD1. CDR3 length equals 15 residues. In germline, CDR1 is MNHEY, CDR2 SVGAGI. The CDR3 here is CVSSSPRQGGREQYF. The CDR3 region has the DNA TGTGTCAGCAGCTCTCCTCGACAGGGTGGTCGCGAGCAGTACTTC.

The chain has TRBV7-3 and TRBJ2-1; 11 positions agree with TRBD2. J was trimmed by 4 bases and V by 2 bases; bases with no gene match: 13. Germline-derived CDR1 and CDR2 are SGHTA and FQGTGA. The CDR3 contains 19 residues. The CDR3 reads CASSLDNGWGTSGYNEQFF. In DNA, the CDR3 is TGTGCCAGCAGCTTAGATAATGGTTGGGGGACTAGCGGATACAATGAGCAGTTCTTC.

This clonotype has more than one count but fewer than ten. The chain uses TRBV2 and TRBJ2-5; D is possibly TRBD1 (6 bases). This CDR3 region has 16 residues. Between the trimmed V and J ends, which lost 8 bases and 1 base, there was a span of 20 bases. From germline, CDR1 is SNHLY and CDR2 FYNNEI. For the CDR3, the DNA is TGTGCCAGCCAACTGGAGGACCTAGGGGGCCAAGAGACCCAGTACTTC. Amino acids: CASQLEDLGGQETQYF.

The chain links TRBV12-3 or TRBV12-4 to TRBJ2-6; D uncertain. The CDR3 spans 16 residues. Trimming took off 4 bases at V and 0 bases at J, with 10 bases between the two ends. The CDR3 DNA is TGTGCCAGCAGTTCCCGACCGAACTCTGGGGCCAACGTCCTGACTTTC. Translating gives CASSSRPNSGANVLTF.

V usage is TRBV29-1 and J usage is TRBJ1-2; perhaps TRBD1 as D (5 bases). The germline V gene has CDR1 SQVTM and CDR2 ANQGSEA. The CDR3 is 11 amino acids. The V gene lost 6 bases and the J gene lost 1 base, with 6 bases spanning the gap. The CDR3 loop reads CSVTVNYGYTF. The CDR3 region has the DNA TGCAGCGTGACAGTTAACTATGGCTACACCTTC.

Notes on this clonotype: This may arise from a read error, as a much more abundant clone is one base away. The V gene is TRBV2, the J gene TRBJ2-1; D is tentatively TRBD1 or TRBD2 (5 bases each). The CDR3 is made up of 12 amino acids. V gave up 6 bases and J gave up 8 bases, with 11 bases separating them. CDR1 SNHLY and CDR2 FYNNEI come from the germline V gene. CDR3 sequence reads: CASRGRQDEQFF. For the CDR3, the DNA is TGTGCCAGCAGGGGACGGCAGGATGAGCAGTTCTTC. Full variable domain (rest looked up from reference TRBV2 and TRBJ2-1): EPEVTQTPSHQVTQMGQEVILRCVPISNHLYFYWYRQILGQKVEFLVSFYNNEISEKSEIFDDQFSVERPDGSNFTLKIRSTKLEDSAMYFCASRGRQDEQFFGPGTRLTVL.

The chain carries TRBV28 and TRBJ2-1, with 11 bases matching TRBD2. The CDR3 has 15 amino acids. The junction had 8 bases not matched to a gene; V was cut back by 6 bases and J by 7 bases. The germline V gene has CDR1 MDHEN and CDR2 SYDVKM. The CDR3 region has the DNA TGTGCCAGCAGAGTCTCCGGGACTAGCGGTAATGAGCAGTTCTTC. Translated, it gives CASRVSGTSGNEQFF.

The chain recombines TRBV3-1 with TRBJ2-3, with 7 bases fitting TRBD2. The CDR3 covers 18 residues. From germline, CDR1 is LGHDT and CDR2 YNNKEL (reference sequence). V shed 4 bases, J shed 0 bases, and the junction held 13 bases outside the gene matches. CDR3 nucleotide sequence: TGTGCCAGCAGCCCTCGTTTGGCTAGCGGTACTAGCACAGATACGCAGTATTTT. Protein: CASSPRLASGTSTDTQYF.

The chain couples TRBV6-5 to TRBJ1-5; D remains ambiguous. CDR3 length: 13 residues. The V gene's germline CDR1 is MNHEY and CDR2 SVGAGI. The DNA for the CDR3 is TGTGCTTCTCGGGAGGGAGGGCATAAGCCCCAGCATTTT. As protein: CASREGGHKPQHF.